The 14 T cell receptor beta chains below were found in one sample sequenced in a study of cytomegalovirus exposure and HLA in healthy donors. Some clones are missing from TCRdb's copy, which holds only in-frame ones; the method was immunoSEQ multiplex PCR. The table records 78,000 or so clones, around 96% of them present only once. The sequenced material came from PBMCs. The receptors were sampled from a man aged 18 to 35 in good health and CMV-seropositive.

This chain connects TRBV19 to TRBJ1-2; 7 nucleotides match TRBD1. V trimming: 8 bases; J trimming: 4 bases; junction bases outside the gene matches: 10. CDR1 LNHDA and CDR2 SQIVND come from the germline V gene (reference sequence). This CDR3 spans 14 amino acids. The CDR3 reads CASYGGGFSYGYTF. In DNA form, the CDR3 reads TGTGCCAGTTATGGAGGGGGCTTTAGCTATGGCTACACCTTC.

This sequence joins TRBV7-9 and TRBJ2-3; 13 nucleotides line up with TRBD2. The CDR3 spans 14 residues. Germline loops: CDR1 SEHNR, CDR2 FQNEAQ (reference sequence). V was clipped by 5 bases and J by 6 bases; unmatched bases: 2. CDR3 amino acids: CASSLTSGRDTQYF. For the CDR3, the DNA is TGTGCCAGCAGCCTGACTAGCGGGAGGGATACGCAGTATTTT. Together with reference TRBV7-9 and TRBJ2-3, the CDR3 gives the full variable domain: DTGVSQNPRHKITKRGQNVTFRCDPISEHNRLYWYRQTLGQGPEFLTYFQNEAQLEKSRLLSDRFSAERPKGSFSTLEIQRTEQGDSAMYLCASSLTSGRDTQYFGPGTRLTVL.

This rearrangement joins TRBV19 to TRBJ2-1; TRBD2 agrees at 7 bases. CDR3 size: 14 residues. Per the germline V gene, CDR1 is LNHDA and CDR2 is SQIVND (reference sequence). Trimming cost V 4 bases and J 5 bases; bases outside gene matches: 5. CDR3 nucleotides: TGTGCCAGTAGTACGTCGACTAGCAACAATGAGCAGTTCTTC. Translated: CASSTSTSNNEQFF.

CDR3 sequence (DNA): TGTGCCAGCAGCTTGGGACTAGCGTCAGAGACCCAGTACTTC. Protein sequence: CASSLGLASETQYF. The chain couples TRBV5-6 to TRBJ2-5; TRBD2 matches at 8 bases. The V and J ends lost 0 bases and 4 bases, in that order; junction bases with no gene match: 2. Germline CDR1 and CDR2: SGHDT and YYEEEE. This CDR3 spans 14 amino acids.

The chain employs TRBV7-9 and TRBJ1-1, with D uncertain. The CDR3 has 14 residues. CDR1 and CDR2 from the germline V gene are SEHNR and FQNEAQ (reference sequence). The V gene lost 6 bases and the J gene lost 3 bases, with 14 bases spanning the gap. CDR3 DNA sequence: TGTGCCAGCAGTCACGAGCGGCGGTACACTGAAGCTTTCTTT. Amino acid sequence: CASSHERRYTEAFF.

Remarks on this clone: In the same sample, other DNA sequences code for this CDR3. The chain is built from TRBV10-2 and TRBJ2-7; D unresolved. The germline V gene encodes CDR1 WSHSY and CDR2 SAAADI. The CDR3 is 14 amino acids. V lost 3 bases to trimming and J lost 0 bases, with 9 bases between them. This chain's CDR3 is CASSEVGGSYEQYF. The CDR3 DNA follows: TGCGCCAGCAGTGAAGTAGGCGGCTCCTACGAGCAGTACTTC.

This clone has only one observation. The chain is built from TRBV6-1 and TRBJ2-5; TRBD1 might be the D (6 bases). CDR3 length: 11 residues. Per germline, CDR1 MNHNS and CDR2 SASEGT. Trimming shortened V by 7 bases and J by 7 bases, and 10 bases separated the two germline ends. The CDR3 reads CASTQGVTQYF. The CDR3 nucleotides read TGTGCCAGCACACAGGGAGTGACCCAGTACTTC.

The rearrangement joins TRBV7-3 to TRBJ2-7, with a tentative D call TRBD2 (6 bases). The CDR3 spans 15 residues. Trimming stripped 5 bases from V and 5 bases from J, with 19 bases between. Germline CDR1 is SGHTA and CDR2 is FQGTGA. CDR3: CASSPIPGGWNEQYF. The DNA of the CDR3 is TGTGCCAGCAGCCCCATTCCCGGGGGTTGGAACGAGCAGTACTTC.

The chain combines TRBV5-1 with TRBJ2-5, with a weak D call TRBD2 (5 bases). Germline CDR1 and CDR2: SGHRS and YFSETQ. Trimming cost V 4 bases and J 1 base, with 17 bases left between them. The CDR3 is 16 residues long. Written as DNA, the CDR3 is TGCGCCAGCAGCCCACGACTCCGCGGGCCCCAAGAGACCCAGTACTTC. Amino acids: CASSPRLRGPQETQYF. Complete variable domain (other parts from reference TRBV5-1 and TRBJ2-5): KAGVTQTPRYLIKTRGQQVTLSCSPISGHRSVSWYQQTPGQGLQFLFEYFSETQRNKGNFPGRFSGRQFSNSRSEMNVSTLELGDSALYLCASSPRLRGPQETQYFGPGTRLLVL.

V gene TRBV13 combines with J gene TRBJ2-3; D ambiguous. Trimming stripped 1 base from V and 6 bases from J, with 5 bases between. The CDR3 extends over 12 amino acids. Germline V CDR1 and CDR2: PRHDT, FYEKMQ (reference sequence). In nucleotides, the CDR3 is TGTGCCAGCAGCTTAGTTATGGATACGCAGTATTTT. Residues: CASSLVMDTQYF. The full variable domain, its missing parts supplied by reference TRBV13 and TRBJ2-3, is AAGVIQSPRHLIKEKRETATLKCYPIPRHDTVYWYQQGPGQDPQFLISFYEKMQSDKGSIPDRFSAQQFSDYHSELNMSSLELGDSALYFCASSLVMDTQYFGPGTRLTVL.

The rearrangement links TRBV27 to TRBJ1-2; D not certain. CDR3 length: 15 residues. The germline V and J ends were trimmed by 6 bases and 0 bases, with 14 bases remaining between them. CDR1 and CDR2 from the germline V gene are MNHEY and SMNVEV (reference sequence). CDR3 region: CASRMTPSSNYGYTF. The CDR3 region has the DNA TGTGCCAGCAGGATGACACCCTCTTCTAACTATGGCTACACCTTC.

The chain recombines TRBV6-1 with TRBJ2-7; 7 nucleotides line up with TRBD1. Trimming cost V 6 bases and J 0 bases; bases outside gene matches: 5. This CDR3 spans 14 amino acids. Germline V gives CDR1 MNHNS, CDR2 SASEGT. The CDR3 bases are TGTGCCAGCAGATCGACAGGGATCTCCTACGAGCAGTACTTC. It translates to CASRSTGISYEQYF.

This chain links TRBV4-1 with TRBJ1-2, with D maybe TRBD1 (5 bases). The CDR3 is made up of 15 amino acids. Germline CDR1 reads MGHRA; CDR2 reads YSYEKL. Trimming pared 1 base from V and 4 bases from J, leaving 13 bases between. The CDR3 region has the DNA TGCGCCAGCAGCCAAGGCCAGGGTAGAATCTATGGCTACACCTTC. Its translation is CASSQGQGRIYGYTF.

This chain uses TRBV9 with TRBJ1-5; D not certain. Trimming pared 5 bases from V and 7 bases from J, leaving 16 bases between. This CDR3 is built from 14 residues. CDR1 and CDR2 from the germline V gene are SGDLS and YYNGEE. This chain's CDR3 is CASSPAGLGQPQHF. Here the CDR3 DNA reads TGTGCCAGCAGTCCCGCGGGTTTGGGCCAGCCCCAGCATTTT.